This T cell receptor (beta chain) appears in the sequencing data of a study of blood T cell repertoires in COVID-19 (dated by TCRdb to the early 2020s). With regard to the full study: The collaborator samples originated in the United States, Italy and Spain and spanned the acute and convalescent phases of COVID-19. Sample metadata almost always included a de-identified subject ID, COVID-19 status, age in years and sex. Samples came from the ongoing ImmuneRACE study (first 160 participants) plus 1,254 subjects from 6 global collaborators. A freely available public database, intended as a resource for researchers studying the immune response to SARS-CoV-2, is where the repertoires were released. HLA class I and class II types, where available, came from metadata supplied by the sample provider rather than from assay-based typing. Subjects who had been exposed to COVID-19, were actively infected with it, or had recovered from it provided the deeply sampled blood TCRbeta repertoires that made up the dataset. The material from the prospective study consisted of cDNA or gDNA derived from T cells, B-cell-depleted T cells, or PBMCs.

Whole blood was collected in K2EDTA tubes by collaborating institutions according to the institutions' own protocols. For TCRbeta analysis, collaborators shipped samples in one of three forms: frozen whole blood, isolated PBMCs, or DNA extracted from either of those sample types. The immunoSEQ Assay, a bias-controlled multiplex PCR, was used to amplify TCRbeta CDR3 regions from genomic DNA. For the original study's pipeline: Nucleated cell counts per sample were estimated from amplification of reference gene primers within the assay. To quantify the absolute abundance of each unique TCRbeta CDR3 rearrangement, sequence reads were collapsed and filtered. For each sample, productive Simpson clonality was calculated by taking the square root of Simpson's diversity index across productive rearrangements. Sourced from immuneACCESS, this table was stored by TCRdb with only in-frame sequences that have V and J called. A share of the clones is absent; for the studies checked, an unresolved V gene accounts for under half, and the remainder has no known explanation. V and J calls and clone size are as listed in that table; D and trimming were resolved from the DNA. This sample gives fewer than 350,000 clones in total; 65% to 90% of them show up just once. The ten largest clones represent 2.5% to 3% of the sample.

With regard to this clone: What this receptor recognizes is not known. Per-nucleotide qualities are absent, and no much larger clonotype sits a single base away.

Results the study describes overall, beyond this receptor: The quantity of clinical and demographic metadata differed by source and by participant and was supplied without curation.

Looking up the germline V gene yields CDR1 MNHNS and CDR2 SASEGT. From its cysteine to its phenylalanine, the CDR3 spans 16 amino acids. The only DNA kept is the CDR3, 48 bases in frame from the first base. The V end gives up 0 bases and the J end 5 bases, leaving 9 bases in the junction not matched to a gene. This sequence was found in a woman aged 55-70 years with active or convalescent COVID-19. The sequence joins TRBV6-1 to TRBJ2-5; 7 central bases correspond to TRBD2. Specimen: peripheral blood. The DNA reads TGTGCCAGCAGTGAAGCTGGAGGGCAGGGAGGGGAGACCCAGTACTTC. Translated, it gives CASSEAGGQGGETQYF.